These 27 T cell receptor beta chains were all obtained from the same sample, sequenced in a study of blood T cell repertoires in COVID-19. Sequenced by immunoSEQ multiplex PCR; TCRdb stores in-frame clones only, minus some. The sample holds 400,000 to 500,000 clones, 88% seen once. Material for sequencing was PBMCs or T cells enriched from blood (not recorded which). The receptor source for this set is a woman in her 40s who had recovered from COVID-19.

This clone was recorded once. V gene TRBV7-2 combines with J gene TRBJ2-3; D is unresolved. Trimming pared 3 bases from V and 2 bases from J, leaving 15 bases between. In germline, CDR1 is SGHTA, CDR2 FQGNSA. This CDR3 region has 16 residues. CDR3 nucleotides: TGTGCCAGCAGCTTCAGGTCCTACACGGCCACAGATACGCAGTATTTT. Protein: CASSFRSYTATDTQYF.

This clone was recorded a few times. The V and J genes are TRBV7-2 and TRBJ2-7, with 10 bases lining up with TRBD2. V dropped 5 bases and J dropped 12; count of bases not matched to a gene: 4. Germline-derived CDR1 and CDR2 are SGHTA and FQGNSA. CDR3 length: 11 residues. The DNA for the CDR3 is TGTGCCAGCAGCCGAGGGACTAGCGTGTACTTC. Amino acids: CASSRGTSVYF.

This chain connects TRBV27 to TRBJ2-1; perhaps TRBD2 as D (6 bases). The germline gives CDR1 MNHEY, CDR2 SMNVEV (reference sequence). This CDR3 has 14 residues. V was clipped by 6 bases and J by 6 bases, with 15 bases between them. The CDR3 DNA reads as TGTGCCAGCAGCGTCCTGGGGGGAGGCAATGAGCAGTTCTTC. It is translated as CASSVLGGGNEQFF.

This sequence joins TRBV21-1 and TRBJ1-5; TRBD1 reflects the table's D call only, with no check against the DNA. TRBV21-1 is noted as a pseudogene. This CDR3 is built from 17 residues. CDR3 coding DNA: TGTGCCAGCACCCCGGGACAGGGGGCCTATAGCAATCAGCCCCAGCATTTT. Its protein product is CASTPGQGAYSNQPQHF.

This clone showed up just once. The V and J genes are TRBV21-1 and TRBJ2-1; TRBD2 reflects the table's D call only, with no check against the DNA. TRBV21-1 is a recognized pseudogene. The CDR3 is 17 amino acids. The CDR3 DNA follows: TGTGCCAGCAGCATCCGGACTAGCGGGAGTGTTTTTAATGAGCAGTTCTTC. This encodes CASSIRTSGSVFNEQFF.

This clone was observed once. The chain employs TRBV11-3 and TRBJ2-7; TRBD1 aligns across 9 bases. CDR3 length: 15 amino acids. Trimming cost V 3 bases and J 2 bases; bases outside gene matches: 5. Germline V gives CDR1 SGHNT, CDR2 YENEEA. CDR3 protein: CASSLGGQGPYEQYF. The CDR3 region has the DNA TGTGCCAGCAGCTTGGGGGGACAGGGACCCTACGAGCAGTACTTC.

V and J are TRBV3-1 (or the pseudogene TRBV3-2) and TRBJ2-2, with 7 bases identical to TRBD2. The CDR3 is made up of 15 amino acids. Germline V gives CDR1 LGHDT, CDR2 YNNKEL (reference sequence). V lost 0 bases and J lost 5; bases outside the gene matches: 3. This chain's CDR3 is CASSQDPAGTGELFF. The CDR3 DNA follows: TGTGCCAGCAGCCAAGATCCAGCGGGAACCGGGGAGCTGTTTTTT.

This chain uses TRBV14 with TRBJ2-4; the match to TRBD2 covers 7 bases. CDR1 is SGHDN and CDR2 is FVKESK in the germline V gene. The CDR3 totals 13 residues. Trimming at V came to 4 bases and at J to 8 bases, leaving 5 bases not matched to a gene. The CDR3 reads CASSRGRVDIQYF. The CDR3, as DNA: TGTGCCAGCAGCCGAGGGAGGGTAGACATTCAGTACTTC.

The chain has TRBV15 and TRBJ2-7; 15 bases line up with TRBD2. Germline assignment: CDR1 LNHNV and CDR2 YYDKDF (reference sequence). The CDR3 has 19 amino acids. V was pared by 0 bases and J by 5 bases, with 11 bases of the junction left unmatched. This chain's CDR3 is CATSRELGLAGGPVNEQYF. The CDR3 region has the DNA TGTGCCACCAGCAGAGAACTCGGACTAGCGGGAGGGCCCGTAAACGAGCAGTACTTC.

In the case of this clone: The sample holds other DNA sequences that translate to the same CDR3. CDR3 residues: CASSPGTGGYEQYF. The CDR3 DNA sequence: TGCGCCAGCAGTCCCGGGACAGGGGGCTACGAGCAGTACTTC. The rearrangement links TRBV10-1 to TRBJ2-7, with 11 bases lining up with TRBD1. This CDR3 has 14 amino acids. J lost 3 bases, V lost 5 bases, and 3 bases had no gene match. Germline lookup yields CDR1 WNHNN and CDR2 SYGVQD (reference sequence).

The J gene is TRBJ2-1, the V gene TRBV18, with D possibly TRBD2 on 6 matching bases. In germline, CDR1 is KGHSH, CDR2 LQKENI. The CDR3 has 15 amino acids. With 3 bases removed from V and 3 bases from J, the gap between germline ends came to 12 bases. The CDR3 here is CASSPLAALYNEQFF. The CDR3 region has the DNA TGTGCCAGCTCACCCTTAGCGGCGCTCTACAATGAGCAGTTCTTC. The full variable domain, completed using reference TRBV18 and TRBJ2-1, is NAGVMQNPRHLVRRRGQEARLRCSPMKGHSHVYWYRQLPEEGLKFMVYLQKENIIDESGMPKERFSAEFPKEGPSILRIQQVVRGDSAAYFCASSPLAALYNEQFFGPGTRLTVL.

This sequence joins TRBV4-3 and TRBJ2-1, with TRBD1 matching 8 bases. This CDR3 region has 16 residues. Germline CDR1 reads LGHNA; CDR2 reads YSLEER. V shed 1 base and J 6 bases; nucleotides not matched to a gene: 8. CDR3 sequence reads: CASSQGTGPLGNEQFF. CDR3 in DNA: TGCGCCAGCAGCCAAGGGACAGGGCCCTTGGGCAATGAGCAGTTCTTC.

The V and J genes are TRBV11-2 and TRBJ2-1; D is perhaps TRBD1 (5 bases). The CDR3 has 15 amino acids. Germline CDR1 reads SGHAT; CDR2 reads FQNNGV. Trimming cost V 5 bases and J 12 bases, with 23 bases left between them. Here the CDR3 DNA reads TGTGCCAGCAGCGGACATCCGGGCCCCAGGCAAGGGCAGTTCTTC. It yields the protein CASSGHPGPRQGQFF.

The chain uses TRBV6-4 and TRBJ1-1; D gene uncertain. From germline, CDR1 is MRHNA and CDR2 SNTAGT. V shed 2 bases and J shed 1 base, with 8 bases lying between them. The CDR3 is made up of 14 amino acids. CDR3 nucleotides: TGTGCCAGCAGTGACGTGTACACGAACACTGAAGCTTTCTTT. Translated: CASSDVYTNTEAFF.

V usage is TRBV24-1 and J usage is TRBJ2-1; 9 bases map to TRBD2. This CDR3 contains 15 residues. Trimming cost V 2 bases and J 5 bases; bases outside gene matches: 3. Germline V lookup: CDR1 KGHDR, CDR2 SFDVKD. The CDR3 DNA reads as TGTGCCACCAGTGATTCGACTAGCGGAAACAATGAGCAGTTCTTC. This codes for CATSDSTSGNNEQFF.

The genes are TRBV6-5 and TRBJ1-6; 9 bases map to TRBD1. The trim removed 7 bases at V and 7 bases at J, leaving 8 bases unmatched. CDR3 length equals 15 residues. Germline V gene sequence: CDR1 MNHEY, CDR2 SVGAGI. In DNA form, the CDR3 reads TGTGCCAGCAAAACAGGGGGCGCCAACAATTCACCCCTCCACTTT. Translated, it gives CASKTGGANNSPLHF.

The chain has TRBV30 and TRBJ1-5; the D gene is possibly TRBD1 (6 bases). The CDR3 spans 15 residues. V lost 1 base, J lost 7 bases, and 17 bases lay in between. Germline CDR1 and CDR2: GTSNPN and SVGIG (reference sequence). CDR3 loop: CAWSAGGGGFQPQHF. CDR3 DNA sequence: TGTGCCTGGAGTGCCGGGGGGGGCGGTTTCCAGCCCCAGCATTTT. Variable domain in full (rest from reference TRBV30 and TRBJ1-5): SQTIHQWPATLVQPVGSPLSLECTVEGTSNPNLYWYRQAAGRGLQLLFYSVGIGQISSEVPQNLSASRPQDRQFILSSKKLLLSDSGFYLCAWSAGGGGFQPQHFGDGTRLSIL.

This chain connects TRBV7-9 to TRBJ1-4; 7 bases agree with TRBD1. Germline V gene data show CDR1 as SEHNR and CDR2 as FQNEAQ (reference sequence). The J segment lost 6 bases and the V segment lost 6 bases, leaving 10 bases of the junction unmatched. The CDR3 is made up of 15 amino acids. CDR3 residues: CASRDHRGSYEKLFF. For the CDR3, the DNA is TGTGCCAGCAGAGATCACAGGGGAAGCTATGAAAAACTGTTTTTT.

On this clone itself: A junction boundary mismatches the germline segment, possibly from a read error. The genes are TRBV18 and TRBJ1-5; 7 positions match TRBD1. There are 15 residues in the CDR3. Germline V CDR1 and CDR2: KGHSH, LQKENI. This CDR3 is CASSPTRQGNQPQHF. In DNA, the CDR3 is TGTGCCAGCTCACCAACTCGACAGGGCAACCAGCCCCAGCATTTT.

J is TRBJ1-1 and V is TRBV11-3, with TRBD1 as a possible D gene (5 bases). CDR1 and CDR2 (germline): SGHNT, YENEEA. V shed 5 bases and J shed 1 base, with 14 bases lying between them. The CDR3 spans 15 residues. The CDR3, as DNA: TGTGCCAGCAGCCCAAGCGGGACGGCGAACACTGAAGCTTTCTTT. Its translation: CASSPSGTANTEAFF. Full variable domain (rest looked up from reference TRBV11-3 and TRBJ1-1): EAGVVQSPRYKIIEKKQPVAFWCNPISGHNTLYWYLQNLGQGPELLIRYENEEAVDDSQLPKDRFSAERLKGVDSTLKIQPAELGDSAVYLCASSPSGTANTEAFFGQGTRLTVV.

This chain joins TRBV5-1 and TRBJ1-3; the D is unclear. Germline V lookup: CDR1 SGHRS, CDR2 YFSETQ. Trimming shortened V by 0 bases and J by 0 bases, and 10 bases separated the two germline ends. This CDR3 comprises 16 residues. CDR3 region: CASSLGSVLSGNTIYF. CDR3 sequence (DNA): TGCGCCAGCAGCTTGGGGTCGGTCCTCTCTGGAAACACCATATATTTT.

The chain carries TRBV5-1 and TRBJ1-1, with a weak D call TRBD1 (5 bases). Germline V CDR1 and CDR2: SGHRS, YFSETQ. CDR3 length equals 15 residues. With 4 bases removed from V and 0 bases from J, the gap between germline ends came to 13 bases. CDR3 nucleotides: TGCGCCAGCAGCGGAGGGGACGGCATGAACACTGAAGCTTTCTTT. Translation: CASSGGDGMNTEAFF.

This clone showed up just a few times. V usage is TRBV29-1 and J usage is TRBJ1-1; D is uncertain. This CDR3 has 12 residues. Trimming took off 1 base at V and 4 bases at J, with 7 bases between the two ends. Germline loops: CDR1 SQVTM, CDR2 ANQGSEA. Here the CDR3 DNA reads TGCAGCGTTGAAGGGAGGAGCACTGAAGCTTTCTTT. The encoded protein is CSVEGRSTEAFF.

The J gene is TRBJ1-6, the V gene TRBV4-1; no reliable D call. The length of the CDR3 is 16 residues. Germline V gene sequence: CDR1 MGHRA, CDR2 YSYEKL. V gave up 5 bases and J gave up 0 bases, with 11 bases separating them. CDR3 in DNA: TGCGCCAGCAGCGGAACACGGGGCTCCTATAATTCACCCCTCCACTTT. It specifies CASSGTRGSYNSPLHF.

The V gene is TRBV13, the J gene TRBJ2-7; TRBD2 agrees at 10 bases. After removal of 4 bases from V and 0 bases from J, the junction contained 12 bases not matched to a gene. The CDR3 runs 18 residues. Per the germline V gene, CDR1 is PRHDT and CDR2 is FYEKMQ (reference sequence). The CDR3 sequence is CASSSPLLSSGSSYEQYF. CDR3 DNA sequence: TGTGCCAGCAGCTCTCCCTTATTATCTAGCGGGAGCTCCTACGAGCAGTACTTC.

The V call is TRBV11-2, the J call TRBJ1-2, with D hard to call. The CDR3 totals 12 residues. V was pared by 2 bases and J by 8 bases, with 9 bases between. The germline CDR1 and CDR2 sequences are SGHAT and FQNNGV. CDR3 in DNA: TGTGCCAGCAGCTTATCCAACCTAGGCTACACCTTC. The encoded protein is CASSLSNLGYTF. Full variable domain (outside the CDR3, taken from reference TRBV11-2 and TRBJ1-2): EAGVAQSPRYKIIEKRQSVAFWCNPISGHATLYWYQQILGQGPKLLIQFQNNGVVDDSQLPKDRFSAERLKGVDSTLKIQPAKLEDSAVYLCASSLSNLGYTFGSGTRLTVV.

The chain links TRBV24-1 to TRBJ2-3; D is ambiguous. From germline, CDR1 is KGHDR and CDR2 SFDVKD. CDR3 length equals 13 residues. Deletions cut 4 bases from V and 2 bases from J, with 6 bases between. The CDR3 bases are TGTGCCACCAGTGAGTGGGCCACAGATACGCAGTATTTT. Amino acid sequence: CATSEWATDTQYF.